This passage covers 24 T cell receptor beta chains from one sample sequenced in a study of CD8+CD57+ T cells in acquired aplastic anemia. It was genomic DNA that served as the template for profiling TCR beta VDJ and CDR3. Each CDR3 protein is one row after TCRdb ran MiXCR on the reads. The top ten hold about 29% of the sample, which has around 200,000 distinct CDR3 sequences, about 59% seen once. The sequenced material came from sorted CD4+, CD8+, or CD8+CD57+ T cells (not recorded which) from PBMCs. The receptors were gathered from a human donor in good health.

This clonotype was picked up one time. The J gene is TRBJ2-1, the V gene TRBV7-9; 9 nucleotides agree with TRBD2. The ends lost 6 bases at V and 9 bases at J; junction bases unmatched: 9. The V gene's germline CDR1 is SEHNR and CDR2 FQNEAQ (reference sequence). This CDR3 is 14 amino acids long. CDR3 region: CASSRVAGEVEQFF. For the CDR3, the DNA is TGTGCCAGCAGTCGGGTAGCGGGAGAAGTTGAGCAGTTCTTC.

This clonotype appeared a few times. The chain carries TRBV20-1 and TRBJ2-1; 9 bases fit TRBD2. Germline CDR1 is DFQATT and CDR2 is SNEGSKA (reference sequence). The CDR3 has 13 residues. The junction had 2 bases not matched to a gene; V was cut back by 4 bases and J by 4 bases. The CDR3 sequence is CSATRGGYNEQFF. The CDR3 bases are TGCAGTGCTACGCGGGGGGGGTACAATGAGCAGTTCTTC.

This chain links TRBV6-1 with TRBJ1-1; D ambiguous. The CDR3 spans 15 residues. Germline assignment: CDR1 MNHNS and CDR2 SASEGT. The ends were cut back, 2 bases at V and 0 bases at J, with 10 bases in the middle. CDR3 coding DNA: TGTGCCAGCAGTGAAACAGTGGCTCTGAACACTGAAGCTTTCTTT. Protein: CASSETVALNTEAFF.

CDR3 DNA: TGTGCCAGCAGTTCCTCTGGACAGGGGGCTCTGAATTCACCCCTCCACTTT. Its translation: CASSSSGQGALNSPLHF. The chain couples TRBV6-5 to TRBJ1-6; 11 bases agree with TRBD1. J lost 7 bases, V lost 4 bases, and 9 bases had no gene match. This CDR3 contains 17 residues. Per the germline V gene, CDR1 is MNHEY and CDR2 is SVGAGI.

In the case of this clonotype: Relative to the germline gene, one junction end is altered; a read error may explain this. The chain has TRBV15 and TRBJ2-2; no firm D call. The CDR3 is 13 residues long. Germline V CDR1 and CDR2: LNHNV, YYDKDF (reference sequence). The chain's CDR3 is CATNRGRTGELFF. The CDR3 coding sequence is TGTGCCACCAACAGAGGTCGGACCGGGGAGCTGTTTTTT. The full variable domain, its missing parts supplied by reference TRBV15 and TRBJ2-2, is DAMVIQNPRYQVTQFGKPVTLSCSQTLNHNVMYWYQQKSSQAPKLLFHYYDKDFNNEADTPDNFQSRRPNTSFCFLDIRSPGLGDTAMYLCATNRGRTGELFFGEGSRLTVL.

This sequence joins TRBV9 and TRBJ2-7; D is perhaps TRBD1 or TRBD2 (6 bases each). The CDR3 length is 14 residues. The V gene lost 0 bases and the J gene lost 3 bases, with 10 bases spanning the gap. Germline lookup yields CDR1 SGDLS and CDR2 YYNGEE. For the CDR3, the DNA is TGTGCCAGCAGCGTAGTCGAGGGGGGCTACGAGCAGTACTTC. It encodes CASSVVEGGYEQYF.

CDR3 coding DNA: TGTGCCACCCACCGGCAAGGGGGTGAAAAACTGTTTTTT. It yields the protein CATHRQGGEKLFF. This chain uses TRBV6-5 with TRBJ1-4; possible D gene TRBD1, 6 bases. The germline gives CDR1 MNHEY, CDR2 SVGAGI. V gave up 10 bases and J gave up 7 bases, with 16 bases separating them. CDR3 size: 13 residues.

V gene TRBV9 combines with J gene TRBJ2-3; maybe TRBD1 (6 bases). The CDR3 covers 16 residues. V lost 4 bases and J 1 base, leaving 16 bases between the germline ends. From germline, CDR1 is SGDLS and CDR2 YYNGEE. CDR3 bases: TGTGCCAGCAGCTTAGCCGGGGACATGGGCACAGATACGCAGTATTTT. Translating gives CASSLAGDMGTDTQYF.

V is TRBV15 and J is TRBJ2-1; 9 bases are shared with TRBD2. This CDR3 comprises 17 residues. The ends lost 3 bases at V and 3 bases at J; junction bases unmatched: 9. Germline loops: CDR1 LNHNV, CDR2 YYDKDF (reference sequence). The chain's CDR3 is CATSSLTGTSFYNEQFF. As DNA, the CDR3 is TGTGCCACCAGCAGCCTGACCGGGACTAGCTTCTACAATGAGCAGTTCTTC.

The rearrangement joins TRBV7-6 to TRBJ1-1; D uncertain. The V end lost 1 base, the J end lost 4 bases, and 10 bases lay between the germline ends. From germline, CDR1 is SGHVS and CDR2 FNYEAQ. The CDR3 is 14 residues long. The CDR3 coding sequence is TGTGCCAGCAGCTTAGTTGCGACTAGCACTGAAGCTTTCTTT. Residues: CASSLVATSTEAFF.

This chain links TRBV24-1 with TRBJ1-5; TRBD1 is a possible D gene (5 bases). The CDR3 is made up of 13 amino acids. The V and J ends lost 9 bases and 4 bases respectively, with 12 bases between them. The germline gives CDR1 KGHDR, CDR2 SFDVKD. The CDR3 DNA is TGTGCCACCCAGGGAGAAGGGAATCAGCCCCAGCATTTT. It encodes CATQGEGNQPQHF.

This clonotype occurred many times. This sequence joins TRBV11-3 and TRBJ1-1; TRBD1 is a possible D gene (6 bases). The CDR3 contains 13 residues. V was pared by 1 base and J by 8 bases, with 11 bases between. The germline V gene has CDR1 SGHNT and CDR2 YENEEA. CDR3 residues: CASSLGTASEAFF. The DNA of the CDR3 is TGTGCCAGCAGCTTAGGGACAGCTTCGGAAGCTTTCTTT.

Concerning this clonotype: A clone one base away is much larger, so this may be a read error. CDR3 in amino acids: CASSQVVERETQYF. The CDR3 coding sequence is TGTGCCAGCAGCCAAGTCGTAGAAAGGGAGACCCAGTACTTC. The chain joins TRBV12-3 or TRBV12-4 to TRBJ2-5; D unresolved. V lost 6 bases, J lost 5 bases, and 16 bases lay in between. The CDR3 sequence is 14 residues long.

The chain uses TRBV9 and TRBJ2-7; D is undetermined. Per the germline V gene, CDR1 is SGDLS and CDR2 is YYNGEE. The CDR3 has 15 amino acids. V was trimmed by 5 bases and J by 4 bases, leaving 19 bases between them. DNA of the CDR3: TGTGCCAGCAGTTACTCGCCGGCTCAACGATACGAGCAGTACTTC. This encodes CASSYSPAQRYEQYF.

This chain uses TRBV11-3 with TRBJ2-1; either TRBD1 or TRBD2 may fit D (5 bases each). Germline CDR1 reads SGHNT; CDR2 reads YENEEA. The CDR3 runs 21 residues. V lost 1 base, J lost 2 bases, and 27 bases lay in between. CDR3 nucleotides: TGTGCCAGCAGCTTAGTACTTTCGTTTAGGGTCGGGACGGGGACCTACAATGAGCAGTTCTTC. Translating gives CASSLVLSFRVGTGTYNEQFF.

This clonotype was seen only a few times. The V gene is TRBV5-8, the J gene TRBJ1-5, with 11 bases aligning to TRBD1. The CDR3 has 15 amino acids. Germline assignment: CDR1 SGHTS and CDR2 YDEGEE. Germline trimming cut 4 bases from V and 14 bases from J; bases unmatched to any gene: 14. The DNA of the CDR3 is TGTGCCAGCAGCCCTTCCGGGACAGGGGGACGGGACGAGCATTTT. Amino acid sequence: CASSPSGTGGRDEHF.

J is TRBJ1-2 and V is TRBV6-5; a possible D gene is TRBD1 (6 bases). CDR3 length equals 14 residues. Germline-derived CDR1 and CDR2 are MNHEY and SVGAGI. Trimming took 6 bases from V and 4 from J, leaving 15 bases between them. CDR3 residues: CASSLTLDSYGYTF. Here the CDR3 DNA reads TGTGCCAGCAGCCTCACGTTGGACAGCTATGGCTACACCTTC.

The table lists this clonotype with a few counts. The rearrangement uses TRBV9 and TRBJ2-2, with 9 nucleotides matching TRBD1. V shed 3 bases and J 1 base; nucleotides not matched to a gene: 4. Per the germline V gene, CDR1 is SGDLS and CDR2 is YYNGEE. This CDR3 comprises 16 residues. As DNA, the CDR3 is TGTGCCAGCAGCGGTGGACAGGGGTGGAACACCGGGGAGCTGTTTTTT. This codes for CASSGGQGWNTGELFF.

This clonotype was seen ten or more times. The chain combines TRBV19 with TRBJ1-3; TRBD1 might be the D (5 bases). The CDR3 extends over 14 amino acids. Germline V gives CDR1 LNHDA, CDR2 SQIVND (reference sequence). Trimming cost V 4 bases and J 2 bases, with 9 bases left between them. Written as DNA, the CDR3 is TGTGCCAGTAGTACCCGACAGACTGGAAACACCATATATTTT. Its protein product is CASSTRQTGNTIYF.

This chain connects TRBV15 to TRBJ2-7; D gene ambiguous. The CDR3 has 13 residues. Germline V gene data show CDR1 as LNHNV and CDR2 as YYDKDF (reference sequence). The V end lost 3 bases, the J end lost 2 bases, and 8 bases lay between the germline ends. CDR3 sequence reads: CATSSQAPYEQYF. The DNA of the CDR3 is TGTGCCACCAGCAGCCAAGCCCCCTACGAGCAGTACTTC. The whole variable domain, remainder taken from reference TRBV15 and TRBJ2-7, is DAMVIQNPRYQVTQFGKPVTLSCSQTLNHNVMYWYQQKSSQAPKLLFHYYDKDFNNEADTPDNFQSRRPNTSFCFLDIRSPGLGDTAMYLCATSSQAPYEQYFGPGTRLTVT.

This chain links TRBV6-1 with TRBJ1-2; 7 nucleotides agree with TRBD1. This CDR3 has 16 residues. Germline CDR1 reads MNHNS; CDR2 reads SASEGT. With V trimmed by 8 bases and J by 1 base, 13 bases remained unmatched. For the CDR3, the DNA is TGTGCCAGCGGTCTGACCACAGGGGCGATTAACTATGGCTACACCTTC. This encodes CASGLTTGAINYGYTF.

The chain uses TRBV5-1 and TRBJ1-1; no clear D gene. This CDR3 is 12 amino acids long. V was cut by 1 base and J by 11 bases, with 12 bases left in between. CDR1 and CDR2 from the germline V gene are SGHRS and YFSETQ. This CDR3 reads CASSLFPPGAFF. In DNA form, the CDR3 reads TGCGCCAGCAGCTTGTTCCCTCCGGGCGCTTTCTTT. The full variable domain, its missing parts supplied by reference TRBV5-1 and TRBJ1-1, is KAGVTQTPRYLIKTRGQQVTLSCSPISGHRSVSWYQQTPGQGLQFLFEYFSETQRNKGNFPGRFSGRQFSNSRSEMNVSTLELGDSALYLCASSLFPPGAFFGQGTRLTVV.

Concerning this clonotype itself: The CDR3 does not end in the conserved phenylalanine or tryptophan, so this is likely a read error. The V call is TRBV2, the J call TRBJ1-5, with D uncertain. This CDR3 has 15 amino acids. Per the germline V gene, CDR1 is SNHLY and CDR2 is FYNNEI. The V end lost 2 bases, the J end lost 4 bases, and 12 bases lay between the germline ends. CDR3 bases: TGTGCCAGCAGTGAATTGGGCGGAGGGAATCAGCCCCAGCATATT. Its protein product is CASSELGGGNQPQHI.

J is TRBJ2-5 and V is TRBV7-9; TRBD1 matches 8 bases. The germline gives CDR1 SEHNR, CDR2 FQNEAQ (reference sequence). The CDR3 totals 15 residues. With V trimmed by 4 bases and J by 4 bases, 8 bases remained unmatched. The CDR3 bases are TGTGCCAGCAGCTGGACAGGGCTCGGAGGAGAGACCCAGTACTTC. As protein: CASSWTGLGGETQYF.